A selection of T cell receptor beta chains follows, all from one sample in a study of blood T cell repertoires in COVID-19. Method: immunoSEQ multiplex PCR; TCRdb's copy keeps in-frame clones and lacks some. Of 150,000 to 200,000 clones listed, around nine tenths are singletons. Sequencing was carried out using peripheral blood. Receptors were obtained from a human donor in a cohort sampled during active COVID-19. The CDR3 runs from the conserved cysteine through the conserved F or W. The order of the fields is D gene, clone size, V gene, J gene, CDR3 DNA, CDR3 protein. A D gene is named only where the DNA matches it firmly. Size is stated for part of the rows, as once, few or many counts, or as a class when the clone is expanded.

>TRBD2|NA|TRBV30|TRBJ2-2
TGTGCCTGGAGTTGGGGGACTATGTTTACCGGGGAGCTGTTTTTT
CAWSWGTMFTGELFF
>TRBD2|NA|TRBV7-9|TRBJ2-1
TGTGCCAGCACAGGGACTAGCGGGAATGAGCAGTTCTTC
CASTGTSGNEQFF
>TRBD1|NA|TRBV28|TRBJ1-4
TGTGCCAGCAGCAGACAGGGAGTGAATGAAAAACTGTTTTTT
CASSRQGVNEKLFF
>TRBD1|once|TRBV7-2|TRBJ2-1
TGTGCCAGCAGCTTATATGGACAGGGAAGCTCCTACAATGAGCAGTTCTTC
CASSLYGQGSSYNEQFF
>TRBD1|NA|TRBV9|TRBJ2-7
TGTGCCAGCAGCGAACGGGACAGGACAGAAGAGCAGTACTTC
CASSERDRTEEQYF
>TRBD1|few|TRBV30|TRBJ1-3
TGTGCCTGGTCTCGGGACAGTGGCTCTGGAAACACCATATATTTT
CAWSRDSGSGNTIYF
>NA|NA|TRBV11-3|TRBJ2-1
TGTGCCAGCAGCCAGAACTTGGGGCTTGCCTACAATGAGCAGTTCTTC
CASSQNLGLAYNEQFF
>NA|few|TRBV4-1|TRBJ2-7
TGCGCCAGCGCGGGACAGCAGGACGAGCAGTACTTC
CASAGQQDEQYF
>NA|NA|TRBV18|TRBJ2-6
TGTGCCAGCTCACCACGATCGGTCGCCGGGGCCAACGTCCTGACTTTC
CASSPRSVAGANVLTF
>TRBD1|NA|TRBV27|TRBJ2-7
TGTGCCAGCATACCCCCCGGACAGGGGGTTTTAAACTTC
CASIPPGQGVLNF
>TRBD1|NA|TRBV29-1|TRBJ2-7
TGCAGCGTTGGGACAGGGTCCCACGAGCAGTACTTC
CSVGTGSHEQYF
>NA|NA|TRBV6-1|TRBJ2-1
TGTGCCAGCAGTGAGGGGGACATAGCGATCAATGAGCAGTTCTTC
CASSEGDIAINEQFF
>NA|NA|TRBV28|TRBJ1-2
TGTGCCAGCAGAGTACAAAACTATGGCTACACCTTC
CASRVQNYGYTF
>NA|NA|TRBV7-6|TRBJ1-6
TGTGCCAGCAGCAGAGGACAGCAGCCCAATTCACCCCTCCACTTT
CASSRGQQPNSPLHF
>NA|NA|TRBV1|TRBJ2-7
TGCACCAGCAGCTTAATGATCAGGGGATCAGCCTACGAGCAGTACTTC
CTSSLMIRGSAYEQYF
>TRBD2|NA|TRBV28|TRBJ2-1
TGTGCCAGCAGTTTATTCATAGCGGGGGGGCTCTACAATGAGCAGTTCTTC
CASSLFIAGGLYNEQFF
>NA|NA|TRBV7-2|TRBJ1-1
TGTGCCAGCAGCTTAGGGGAGGGCACTGAAGCTTTCTTT
CASSLGEGTEAFF
>TRBD2|NA|TRBV30|TRBJ2-2
TGTGCCTGGACCCATACGACTAGCGGGGGGAGTACGGAGCTGTTTTTT
CAWTHTTSGGSTELFF
>NA|few|TRBV28|TRBJ1-3
TGTGCCAGCAGTTTACTGGCCGCGGACACCATATATTTT
CASSLLAADTIYF
>TRBD2|NA|TRBV29-1|TRBJ2-7
TGCAGCGTTGCCAGCGGGATCGGTTACGAGCAGTACTTC
CSVASGIGYEQYF
>TRBD1|NA|TRBV4-3|TRBJ1-2
TGCGCCAGCAGCCCCATCCAGGGGGGCTATGGCTACACCTTC
CASSPIQGGYGYTF
>TRBD2|NA|TRBV7-2|TRBJ2-7
TGTGCCAGCCGAGTAGCGGGGGGTACCTACGAGCAGTACTTC
CASRVAGGTYEQYF
>NA|few|TRBV12-3/TRBV12-4|TRBJ2-7
TGTGCCAGCGCCACAGGTTCCTACGAGCAGTACTTC
CASATGSYEQYF
>NA|NA|TRBV4-3|TRBJ2-6
TGCGCCAGCAGCCAACCTAGCCCGGGGGCTGGGGCCAACGTCCTGACTTTC
CASSQPSPGAGANVLTF
>TRBD1|NA|TRBV5-1|TRBJ2-6
TGCGCCAGCAGCTTGGGAGGGACAGGGAGCTCTGGGGCCAACGTCCTGACTTTC
CASSLGGTGSSGANVLTF
>TRBD1|NA|TRBV7-2|TRBJ1-4
TGTGCCAGCAGCACACCGGGACAGCCTAATGAAAAACTGTTTTTT
CASSTPGQPNEKLFF
>TRBD2|NA|TRBV9|TRBJ2-3
TGTGCCAGCAGCGATCAACTAGCGGGGGCCACAGATACGCAGTATTTT
CASSDQLAGATDTQYF
>NA|NA|TRBV5-1|TRBJ2-5
TGCGCCAGCAGCGCGACACAAGAGACCCAGTACTTC
CASSATQETQYF
>TRBD2|NA|TRBV6-2/TRBV6-3|TRBJ2-1
TGTGCCAGCAGCCCGTTTTTGACCTCTTCCGGGACTAGCGGGATAATACGGGGATACAATGAGCAGTTCTTC
CASSPFLTSSGTSGIIRGYNEQFF
>TRBD1|NA|TRBV3-1/TRBV3-2|TRBJ1-3
TGTGCCAGCAGCCAAGGTCCAGGGGGCGCTTCTGGGAATTTT
CASSQGPGGASGNF
>NA|NA|TRBV19|TRBJ1-2
TGTGCCAGTAGTATTTGGGGAGACTATGGCTACACCTTC
CASSIWGDYGYTF
>NA|NA|TRBV9|TRBJ2-7
TGTGCCAGCAGCGTAAAGGCGGGGTTCTACGAGCAGTACTTC
CASSVKAGFYEQYF
>NA|NA|TRBV30|TRBJ2-7
TGTGCCTGGAGCGAGATCTACGAGCAGTACTTC
CAWSEIYEQYF
>NA|NA|TRBV2|TRBJ2-4
TGTGCCAGCAGTGACAGGGGCATTCAGTACTTC
CASSDRGIQYF
>NA|NA|TRBV14|TRBJ1-1
TGTGCCAGCAGCCCTCCAGGCTACACTGAAGCTTTCTTT
CASSPPGYTEAFF
>NA|NA|TRBV6-5|TRBJ1-2
TGTGCCAGCAAGACTCACTTCTATGGCTACACCTTC
CASKTHFYGYTF
>NA|NA|TRBV12-3/TRBV12-4|TRBJ1-1
TGTGCCAGCAGTCTCCTCTTGGCCACTGAAGCTTTCTTT
CASSLLLATEAFF
>NA|NA|TRBV28|TRBJ1-5
TGTGCCAGCAAAAGACGTTTCCGGACAAAAAATTATAGCAATCAGCCCCAGCATTTT
CASKRRFRTKNYSNQPQHF
>NA|NA|TRBV11-1|TRBJ2-7
TGTGCCACCCTTTATTCCGGACAGTTCTACGAGCAGTACTTC
CATLYSGQFYEQYF